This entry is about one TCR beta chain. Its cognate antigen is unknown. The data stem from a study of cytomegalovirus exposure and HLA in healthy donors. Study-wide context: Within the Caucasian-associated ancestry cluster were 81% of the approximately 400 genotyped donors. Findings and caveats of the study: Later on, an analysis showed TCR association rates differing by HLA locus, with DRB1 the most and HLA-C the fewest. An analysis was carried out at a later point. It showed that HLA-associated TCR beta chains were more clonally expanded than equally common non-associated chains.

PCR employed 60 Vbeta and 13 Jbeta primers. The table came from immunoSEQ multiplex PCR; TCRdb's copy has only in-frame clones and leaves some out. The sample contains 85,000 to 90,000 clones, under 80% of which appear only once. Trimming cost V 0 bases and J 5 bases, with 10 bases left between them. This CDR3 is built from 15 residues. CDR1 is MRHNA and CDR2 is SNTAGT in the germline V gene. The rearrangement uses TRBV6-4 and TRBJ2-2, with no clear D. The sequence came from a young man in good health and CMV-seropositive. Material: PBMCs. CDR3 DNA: TGTGCCAGCAGTGACTCGATGTCGCGGACCGGGGAGCTGTTTTTT. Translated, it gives CASSDSMSRTGELFF.